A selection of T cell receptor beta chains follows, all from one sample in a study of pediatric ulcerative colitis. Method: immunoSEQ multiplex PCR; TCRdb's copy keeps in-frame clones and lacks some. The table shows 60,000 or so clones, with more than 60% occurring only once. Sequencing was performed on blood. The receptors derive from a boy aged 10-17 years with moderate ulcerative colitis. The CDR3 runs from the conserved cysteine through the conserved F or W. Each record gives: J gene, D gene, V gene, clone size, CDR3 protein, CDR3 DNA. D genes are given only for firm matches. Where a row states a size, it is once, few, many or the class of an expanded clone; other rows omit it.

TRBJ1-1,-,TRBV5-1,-,CASSFGPDKEAFF,TGCGCCAGCAGCTTCGGTCCGGATAAAGAAGCTTTCTTT
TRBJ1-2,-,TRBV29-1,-,CSVEPGWGGASSNYGYTF,TGCAGCGTTGAACCCGGGTGGGGAGGGGCGAGTTCTAACTATGGCTACACCTTC
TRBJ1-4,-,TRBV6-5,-,CASSSPGVRGEKLFF,TGTGCCAGCAGTTCCCCAGGGGTGAGGGGGGAAAAACTGTTTTTT
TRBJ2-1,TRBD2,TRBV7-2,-,CASSLTSGSDEQFF,TGTGCCAGCAGCTTAACGAGCGGGAGCGATGAGCAGTTCTTC
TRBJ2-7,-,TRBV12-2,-,CASRLTGATYEQYF,TGTGCAAGTCGCTTGACAGGGGCGACCTACGAGCAGTACTTC
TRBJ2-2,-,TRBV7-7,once,CASSPRGGELFF,TGTGCCAGCAGCCCTCGGGGGGGGGAGCTGTTTTTT
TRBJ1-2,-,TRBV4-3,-,CASSQETGPFTPYTF,TGCGCCAGCAGCCAAGAAACGGGACCATTCACCCCCTACACCTTC
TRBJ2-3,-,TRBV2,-,CASSLSPLASSTDTQYF,TGTGCCAGCAGTCTAAGCCCACTAGCCTCGAGCACAGATACGCAGTATTTT
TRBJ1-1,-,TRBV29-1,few,CSVEGLPRNNAEAFF,TGCAGCGTTGAAGGTCTCCCCCGGAATAACGCTGAAGCTTTCTTT
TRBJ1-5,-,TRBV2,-,CASSDRGNNWHQPQHF,TGTGCCAGCAGTGATAGGGGAAACAACTGGCATCAGCCCCAGCATTTT
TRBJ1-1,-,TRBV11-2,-,CASSLRGTEAFF,TGTGCCAGCAGCTTACGGGGGACTGAAGCTTTCTTT
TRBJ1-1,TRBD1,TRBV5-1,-,CASSLEGTGSTEAFF,TGCGCCAGCAGCTTGGAAGGGACAGGTAGCACTGAAGCTTTCTTT
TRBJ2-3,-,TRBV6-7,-,CASSSRGGLISSTDTQYF,TGTGCCAGCAGTTCCCGTGGGGGCCTAATTTCTAGCACAGATACGCAGTATTTT
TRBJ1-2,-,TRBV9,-,CASSARNWGGYTF,TGTGCCAGCAGCGCACGTAACTGGGGTGGCTACACCTTC
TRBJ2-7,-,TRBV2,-,CASSVYGGYEQYF,TGTGCCAGCAGTGTTTACGGAGGCTACGAGCAGTACTTC
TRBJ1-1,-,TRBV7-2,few,CASSLATEAFF,TGTGCCAGCAGCTTAGCCACTGAAGCTTTCTTT
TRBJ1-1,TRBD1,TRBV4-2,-,CASSQDKPGQGNTEAFF,TGTGCCAGCAGCCAAGATAAGCCGGGACAGGGAAACACTGAAGCTTTCTTT
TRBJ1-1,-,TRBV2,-,CASRRGGVNTEAFF,TGTGCCAGCAGGAGGGGGGGGGTGAACACTGAAGCTTTCTTT
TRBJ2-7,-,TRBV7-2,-,CASSYSEGSLAEQYF,TGTGCCAGCAGCTATTCCGAGGGGTCCCTTGCCGAGCAGTACTTC
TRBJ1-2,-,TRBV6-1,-,CASSEGQGFGGYTF,TGTGCCAGCAGTGAAGGGCAGGGTTTTGGGGGCTACACCTTC
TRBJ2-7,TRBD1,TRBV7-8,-,CASSGRDRETYEQYF,TGTGCCAGCAGCGGTCGGGACAGGGAAACCTACGAGCAGTACTTC
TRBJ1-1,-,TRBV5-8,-,CASSLRPGSNTEAFF,TGTGCCAGCAGCTTGCGACCCGGGTCGAACACTGAAGCTTTCTTT
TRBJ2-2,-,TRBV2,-,CASSEEQITGELFF,TGTGCCAGCAGTGAGGAACAGATCACCGGGGAGCTGTTTTTT
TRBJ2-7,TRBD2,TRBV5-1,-,CASSATASGTYEQYF,TGCGCCAGCAGCGCGACGGCTAGCGGAACCTACGAGCAGTACTTC
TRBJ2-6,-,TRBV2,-,CASSDWGPGANVLTF,TGTGCCAGCAGTGATTGGGGACCTGGGGCCAACGTCCTGACTTTC
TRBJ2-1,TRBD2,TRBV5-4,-,CASSPGLAGAKDEQFF,TGTGCCAGCAGCCCGGGACTAGCGGGAGCGAAGGATGAGCAGTTCTTC
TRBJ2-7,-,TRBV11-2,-,CASSPTVYEQYF,TGTGCCAGCAGCCCAACAGTCTACGAGCAGTACTTC
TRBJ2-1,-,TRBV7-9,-,CASSLVGNYNEQFF,TGTGCCAGCAGCTTAGTGGGGAATTACAATGAGCAGTTCTTC
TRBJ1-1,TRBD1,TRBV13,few,CASSTLGQGRTEAFF,TGTGCCAGCAGCACTCTGGGACAGGGAAGGACTGAAGCTTTCTTT
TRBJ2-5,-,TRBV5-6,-,CASSFTGTNQETQYF,TGTGCCAGCAGCTTTACCGGGACAAACCAAGAGACCCAGTACTTC
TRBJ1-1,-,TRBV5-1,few,CASSLARGVGHTEAFF,TGCGCCAGCAGCTTGGCCCGAGGGGTGGGGCACACTGAAGCTTTCTTT
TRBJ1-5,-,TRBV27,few,CASSFSLGGGNQPQHF,TGTGCCAGCAGTTTCTCCCTGGGAGGAGGCAATCAGCCCCAGCATTTT
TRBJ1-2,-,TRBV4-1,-,CASSQDYLRVDYGYTF,TGCGCCAGCAGCCAAGACTATCTGAGGGTAGACTATGGCTACACCTTC
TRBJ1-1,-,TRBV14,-,CASSEWGNTEAFF,TGTGCCAGCAGTGAGTGGGGGAACACTGAAGCTTTCTTT
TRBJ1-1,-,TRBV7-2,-,CASRQDRRTEAFF,TGTGCCAGCAGGCAAGACCGTCGGACTGAAGCTTTCTTT
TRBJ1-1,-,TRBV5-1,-,CASSRDTEAFF,TGCGCCAGCAGCCGGGACACTGAAGCTTTCTTT
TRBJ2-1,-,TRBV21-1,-,CASSRILQAASSYNEQFF,TGTGCCAGCAGCAGGATATTACAGGCGGCGAGCTCCTACAATGAGCAGTTCTTC
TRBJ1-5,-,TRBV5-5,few,CASSQGPTYQPQHF,TGTGCCAGCAGCCAAGGTCCGACGTATCAGCCCCAGCATTTT
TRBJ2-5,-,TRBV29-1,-,CSVESRADNLQETQYF,TGCAGCGTTGAAAGCAGGGCAGACAATCTACAAGAGACCCAGTACTTC
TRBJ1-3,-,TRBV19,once,CASSTDSTGNTIYF,TGTGCCAGTAGTACGGACAGCACTGGAAACACCATATATTTT
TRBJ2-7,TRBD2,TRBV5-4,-,CASSLDASGYEQYF,TGTGCCAGCAGCTTGGACGCTAGCGGGTACGAGCAGTACTTC